The source of this T cell receptor (beta chain) is a study of human T cells and chemical hapten exposure. This CDR3 is 16 amino acids long. In germline, CDR1 is SGHNT, CDR2 YENEEA. V gave up 4 bases and J gave up 9 bases; unmatched junction bases: 13. Time point: pre-sensitization, week 0. Documented treatment: therapeutic diphenylcyclopropenone sensitization with weekly scalp DPC. A single record per CDR3 protein comes from TCRdb applying MiXCR to the RACE reads. The table shows fewer than 300,000 distinct CDR3 sequences, with roughly 8.9% occurring only once. The sequencing used whole blood, collected in connection with sensitization to the hapten diphenylcyclopropenone (DPC). The TCR sequence derives from a woman between 40 and 50 years old with alopecia areata. Some clones in this sample may be carry-over from other donors' samples. This rearrangement joins TRBV11-3 to TRBJ2-1; 9 bases agree with TRBD2. The CDR3 region is CASSSQGTSYLGEQFF. Here the CDR3 DNA reads TGTGCCAGCAGCTCACAAGGGACTAGCTACTTGGGTGAGCAGTTCTTC.